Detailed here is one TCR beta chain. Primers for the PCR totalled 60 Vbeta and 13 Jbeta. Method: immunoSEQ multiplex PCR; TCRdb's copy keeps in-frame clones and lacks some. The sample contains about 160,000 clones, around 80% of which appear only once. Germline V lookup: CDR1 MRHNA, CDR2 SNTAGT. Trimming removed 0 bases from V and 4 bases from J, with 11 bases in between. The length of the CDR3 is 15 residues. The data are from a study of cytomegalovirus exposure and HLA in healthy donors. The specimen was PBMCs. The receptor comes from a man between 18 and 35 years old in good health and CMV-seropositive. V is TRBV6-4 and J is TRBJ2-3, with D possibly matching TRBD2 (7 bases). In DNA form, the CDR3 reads TGTGCCAGCAGTGACTCTGGGGGGGCCTCAGATACGCAGTATTTT. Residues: CASSDSGGASDTQYF.